This paragraph covers one T cell receptor beta chain sequence. What it binds is not known. These data originate in a study of beta chain features in type 1 diabetes. The overall study: Cell yields, gender and age were comparable in patients and healthy donors. General observations from the study: Type 1 diabetes patients had moderately but significantly shorter TCRB CDR3s in all four CD4+ subsets.

This CDR3 contains 17 residues. The V segment lost 5 bases and the J segment 8 bases; nucleotides outside the gene matches: 16. Germline V gene lookup returns CDR1 MNHEY and CDR2 SMNVEV (reference sequence). The isolated RNA, all of it, was reverse transcribed, so expressed TCRB transcripts were what got sequenced. Sequenced by immunoSEQ multiplex PCR; TCRdb stores in-frame clones only, minus some. The data contain 45,000 to 60,000 clones, around 40% of them seen just once; the ten biggest clones take up about 0.13%. The V call is TRBV27, the J call TRBJ2-1, with TRBD1 matching over 9 bases. The sample comprised stem cell memory CD4+ T cells from blood. This TCR derives from a man under 40 with type 1 diabetes. The CDR3 DNA sequence: TGTGCCAGCAGTACCTACCGCGGGACAGGGTCGTTCGATGAGCAGTTCTTC. It yields the protein CASSTYRGTGSFDEQFF.